This is a list of T cell receptor beta chains from one sample in a study of blood T cell repertoires in COVID-19. Clones were sequenced by immunoSEQ multiplex PCR, and TCRdb holds only the in-frame ones, with some missing. The sample has about 160,000 clones, around nine tenths seen once. Sequenced material: peripheral blood. These receptors originate from a woman in her seventies with COVID-19, enrolled during active disease. The CDR3 runs from the conserved cysteine through the conserved F or W. The order of the fields is V gene, J gene, clone size, D gene, CDR3 length, CDR3 protein, CDR3 DNA. A D gene is named only where the DNA matches it firmly. A clone size is listed for some rows: how often the clone was seen (once, few, many), or a class if it is expanded.

V gene: TRBV6-6
J gene: TRBJ1-1
clone size: NA
D gene: NA
CDR3 length: 13
CDR3 protein: CASSLQENTEAFF
CDR3 DNA: TGTGCCAGCAGTCTTCAGGAGAACACTGAAGCTTTCTTT

V gene: TRBV24-1
J gene: TRBJ2-1
clone size: once
D gene: TRBD2
CDR3 length: 15
CDR3 protein: CATAGGGRMNNEQFF
CDR3 DNA: TGTGCCACCGCTGGCGGGGGTAGGATGAACAATGAGCAGTTCTTC

V gene: TRBV24-1
J gene: TRBJ2-2
clone size: NA
D gene: TRBD2
CDR3 length: 17
CDR3 protein: CATSAPTGGEYTGELFF
CDR3 DNA: TGTGCCACCAGTGCCCCCACGGGGGGGGAATACACCGGGGAGCTGTTTTTT

V gene: TRBV6-1
J gene: TRBJ1-4
clone size: NA
D gene: NA
CDR3 length: 14
CDR3 protein: CASSDPTTNEKLFF
CDR3 DNA: TGTGCCAGCAGTGATCCTACGACTAATGAAAAACTGTTTTTT

V gene: TRBV2
J gene: TRBJ1-5
clone size: NA
D gene: NA
CDR3 length: 14
CDR3 protein: CASSSEQPGRPQHF
CDR3 DNA: TGTGCCAGCAGTAGTGAACAGCCTGGGCGGCCCCAGCATTTT

V gene: TRBV2
J gene: TRBJ1-5
clone size: NA
D gene: NA
CDR3 length: 13
CDR3 protein: CASSPSHTAAQHF
CDR3 DNA: TGTGCCAGCAGTCCATCTCATACTGCGGCCCAGCATTTT

V gene: TRBV6-6
J gene: TRBJ1-3
clone size: NA
D gene: TRBD1
CDR3 length: 15
CDR3 protein: CASSLGQSSGNTIYF
CDR3 DNA: TGTGCCAGCAGCCTGGGACAGAGCTCTGGAAACACCATATATTTT

V gene: TRBV23-1
J gene: TRBJ1-2
clone size: NA
D gene: NA
CDR3 length: 10
CDR3 protein: CASGRDIGTF
CDR3 DNA: TGCGCCAGCGGCAGGGACATCGGAACCTTC

V gene: TRBV7-2
J gene: TRBJ1-3
clone size: NA
D gene: NA
CDR3 length: 16
CDR3 protein: CASSLDTGPGGNTIYF
CDR3 DNA: TGTGCCAGCAGCTTAGACACTGGACCGGGGGGAAACACCATATATTTT

V gene: TRBV21-1
J gene: TRBJ1-1
clone size: NA
D gene: NA
CDR3 length: 15
CDR3 protein: CASSIPGTGRTEAFF
CDR3 DNA: TGTGCCAGCAGCATCCCCGGGACAGGGAGAACTGAAGCTTTCTTT

V gene: TRBV6-5
J gene: TRBJ1-1
clone size: NA
D gene: NA
CDR3 length: 15
CDR3 protein: CASSYGPAGISEAFF
CDR3 DNA: TGTGCCAGCAGTTACGGCCCCGCAGGGATATCTGAAGCTTTCTTT

V gene: TRBV6-6
J gene: TRBJ2-6
clone size: NA
D gene: TRBD1
CDR3 length: 16
CDR3 protein: CASRDRLSSGANVLTF
CDR3 DNA: TGTGCCAGCAGGGACAGGCTAAGCTCTGGGGCCAACGTCCTGACTTTC

V gene: TRBV6-5
J gene: TRBJ2-7
clone size: NA
D gene: NA
CDR3 length: 11
CDR3 protein: CATVRLGEQYF
CDR3 DNA: TGTGCCACCGTGAGGCTCGGCGAGCAGTACTTC

V gene: TRBV5-1
J gene: TRBJ2-5
clone size: NA
D gene: TRBD2
CDR3 length: 16
CDR3 protein: CASSLQRGDLQETQYF
CDR3 DNA: TGCGCCAGCAGCCTTCAGCGGGGGGACTTACAAGAGACCCAGTACTTC

V gene: TRBV19
J gene: TRBJ1-4
clone size: NA
D gene: NA
CDR3 length: 15
CDR3 protein: CASSHQGDRNEKLFF
CDR3 DNA: TGTGCCAGTAGTCACCAGGGTGACCGTAATGAAAAACTGTTTTTT

V gene: TRBV4-2
J gene: TRBJ2-2
clone size: NA
D gene: NA
CDR3 length: 15
CDR3 protein: CASSPGGGAPGELFF
CDR3 DNA: TGTGCCAGCAGCCCTGGGGGGGGCGCCCCTGGGGAGCTGTTTTTT

V gene: TRBV5-1
J gene: TRBJ1-1
clone size: NA
D gene: NA
CDR3 length: 13
CDR3 protein: CASSLAGATEAFF
CDR3 DNA: TGCGCCAGCAGCTTAGCAGGTGCCACTGAAGCTTTCTTT

V gene: TRBV6-1
J gene: TRBJ1-2
clone size: NA
D gene: TRBD1
CDR3 length: 16
CDR3 protein: CASSDQGTGGNYGYTF
CDR3 DNA: TGTGCCAGCAGTGATCAAGGGACAGGGGGGAACTATGGCTACACCTTC

V gene: TRBV7-2
J gene: TRBJ2-1
clone size: NA
D gene: TRBD2
CDR3 length: 15
CDR3 protein: CASSSSGGLAGKQFF
CDR3 DNA: TGTGCCAGCAGCTCCTCGGGCGGACTAGCGGGTAAGCAGTTCTTC

V gene: TRBV9
J gene: TRBJ1-1
clone size: NA
D gene: NA
CDR3 length: 15
CDR3 protein: CASSVVANANTEAFF
CDR3 DNA: TGTGCCAGCAGCGTAGTAGCGAATGCGAACACTGAAGCTTTCTTT

V gene: TRBV2
J gene: TRBJ2-3
clone size: NA
D gene: TRBD2
CDR3 length: 17
CDR3 protein: CASPPPQSGGRGDTQYF
CDR3 DNA: TGTGCCAGTCCCCCTCCCCAGAGCGGGGGGAGGGGAGATACGCAGTATTTT

V gene: TRBV5-1
J gene: TRBJ2-7
clone size: NA
D gene: TRBD2
CDR3 length: 16
CDR3 protein: CASSWGGGQSSYEQYF
CDR3 DNA: TGCGCCAGCAGCTGGGGCGGGGGGCAAAGCTCCTACGAGCAGTACTTC

V gene: TRBV2
J gene: TRBJ1-1
clone size: many
D gene: NA
CDR3 length: 11
CDR3 protein: CASSEADEAFF
CDR3 DNA: TGTGCCAGCAGTGAGGCAGATGAAGCTTTCTTT

V gene: TRBV5-1
J gene: TRBJ2-2
clone size: NA
D gene: TRBD1
CDR3 length: 15
CDR3 protein: CASSLRLQGDGELFF
CDR3 DNA: TGCGCCAGCAGCTTGCGCCTTCAGGGGGACGGGGAGCTGTTTTTT

V gene: TRBV30
J gene: TRBJ1-1
clone size: NA
D gene: NA
CDR3 length: 12
CDR3 protein: CAWIQMNTEAFF
CDR3 DNA: TGTGCCTGGATACAGATGAACACTGAAGCTTTCTTT

V gene: TRBV7-8
J gene: TRBJ1-3
clone size: NA
D gene: NA
CDR3 length: 15
CDR3 protein: CASSRGQGLGNTIYF
CDR3 DNA: TGTGCCAGCAGCCGAGGCCAGGGGCTCGGAAACACCATATATTTT

V gene: TRBV5-1
J gene: TRBJ1-3
clone size: NA
D gene: NA
CDR3 length: 14
CDR3 protein: CASSPAGIGNTIYF
CDR3 DNA: TGCGCCAGCAGCCCCGCAGGGATAGGAAACACCATATATTTT

V gene: TRBV19
J gene: TRBJ1-4
clone size: NA
D gene: TRBD1
CDR3 length: 15
CDR3 protein: CASSTIQGAGEKLFF
CDR3 DNA: TGTGCCAGTAGTACTATACAGGGGGCAGGTGAAAAACTGTTTTTT

V gene: TRBV27
J gene: TRBJ2-4
clone size: NA
D gene: NA
CDR3 length: 13
CDR3 protein: CASSIGGRDIQYF
CDR3 DNA: TGTGCCAGCAGTATAGGGGGTCGGGACATTCAGTACTTC

V gene: TRBV5-1
J gene: TRBJ2-1
clone size: NA
D gene: NA
CDR3 length: 13
CDR3 protein: CASSLGLGNEQFF
CDR3 DNA: TGCGCCAGCAGCTTGGGGCTAGGTAATGAGCAGTTCTTC

V gene: TRBV11-3
J gene: TRBJ2-5
clone size: NA
D gene: NA
CDR3 length: 13
CDR3 protein: CASSLRVGETQYF
CDR3 DNA: TGTGCCAGCAGCTTACGGGTTGGGGAGACCCAGTACTTC

V gene: TRBV5-4
J gene: TRBJ2-3
clone size: NA
D gene: NA
CDR3 length: 13
CDR3 protein: CASSLSSTDTQYF
CDR3 DNA: TGTGCCAGCAGCTTGTCGAGCACAGATACGCAGTATTTT

V gene: TRBV7-2
J gene: TRBJ2-3
clone size: NA
D gene: TRBD1
CDR3 length: 15
CDR3 protein: CASSLRGTEGDTQYF
CDR3 DNA: TGTGCCAGCAGCTTAAGGGGGACAGAGGGGGATACGCAGTATTTT

V gene: TRBV28
J gene: TRBJ1-6
clone size: NA
D gene: NA
CDR3 length: 15
CDR3 protein: CASSLLAGSGSPLHF
CDR3 DNA: TGTGCCAGCAGTTTATTGGCAGGGTCGGGTTCACCCCTCCACTTT

V gene: TRBV28
J gene: TRBJ1-2
clone size: few
D gene: TRBD1
CDR3 length: 13
CDR3 protein: CAIRQGLGYGYTF
CDR3 DNA: TGTGCCATCCGACAGGGCCTAGGTTATGGCTACACCTTC

V gene: TRBV10-3
J gene: TRBJ1-2
clone size: once
D gene: TRBD1
CDR3 length: 13
CDR3 protein: CAISLGQGDGYTF
CDR3 DNA: TGTGCCATCAGCCTAGGACAGGGTGATGGCTACACCTTC

V gene: TRBV7-3
J gene: TRBJ1-2
clone size: NA
D gene: NA
CDR3 length: 13
CDR3 protein: CASSFSQDYGYTF
CDR3 DNA: TGTGCCAGCAGCTTTAGTCAAGACTATGGCTACACCTTC

V gene: TRBV5-1
J gene: TRBJ2-1
clone size: NA
D gene: TRBD1
CDR3 length: 17
CDR3 protein: CASSLVPGTGGYNEQFF
CDR3 DNA: TGCGCCAGCAGCTTGGTACCCGGGACAGGGGGATACAATGAGCAGTTCTTC

V gene: TRBV4-1
J gene: TRBJ1-3
clone size: NA
D gene: TRBD1
CDR3 length: 15
CDR3 protein: CASSKWTGAGNTIYF
CDR3 DNA: TGCGCCAGCAGCAAATGGACAGGGGCTGGAAACACCATATATTTT

V gene: TRBV2
J gene: TRBJ1-1
clone size: once
D gene: TRBD1
CDR3 length: 14
CDR3 protein: CASRGQGEGAEAFF
CDR3 DNA: TGTGCCAGCAGGGGACAGGGGGAGGGCGCTGAAGCTTTCTTT

V gene: TRBV5-3
J gene: TRBJ2-1
clone size: NA
D gene: TRBD2
CDR3 length: 15
CDR3 protein: CARSSLACWANEQFF
CDR3 DNA: TGTGCCAGAAGCTCACTAGCGTGCTGGGCTAATGAGCAGTTCTTC

V gene: TRBV5-6
J gene: TRBJ1-6
clone size: NA
D gene: NA
CDR3 length: 15
CDR3 protein: CASSLAGSYNSPLHF
CDR3 DNA: TGTGCCAGCAGCTTGGCCGGCTCCTATAATTCACCCCTCCACTTT

V gene: TRBV18
J gene: TRBJ1-6
clone size: NA
D gene: NA
CDR3 length: 17
CDR3 protein: CASSPGPLQGYNSPLHF
CDR3 DNA: TGTGCCAGCTCACCTGGGCCCCTACAGGGCTATAATTCACCCCTCCACTTT

V gene: TRBV28
J gene: TRBJ2-7
clone size: NA
D gene: NA
CDR3 length: 13
CDR3 protein: CASSPRIFSEQYF
CDR3 DNA: TGTGCCAGCAGCCCTAGGATTTTCAGCGAGCAGTACTTC

V gene: TRBV28
J gene: TRBJ1-1
clone size: NA
D gene: NA
CDR3 length: 15
CDR3 protein: CASSPLGPMNTEAFF
CDR3 DNA: TGTGCCAGCAGTCCCCTGGGGCCGATGAACACTGAAGCTTTCTTT

V gene: TRBV18
J gene: TRBJ1-4
clone size: NA
D gene: NA
CDR3 length: 16
CDR3 protein: CASSPWQGTTNEKLFF
CDR3 DNA: TGTGCCAGCTCACCATGGCAGGGAACGACTAATGAAAAACTGTTTTTT

V gene: TRBV5-5
J gene: TRBJ2-7
clone size: few
D gene: TRBD1
CDR3 length: 16
CDR3 protein: CASSLGVGGQAYEQYF
CDR3 DNA: TGTGCCAGCAGCTTGGGCGTGGGGGGACAGGCCTACGAGCAGTACTTC

V gene: TRBV18
J gene: TRBJ1-5
clone size: NA
D gene: NA
CDR3 length: 16
CDR3 protein: CASSPTSGGGNQPQHF
CDR3 DNA: TGTGCCAGCTCACCGACCTCGGGGGGGGGCAATCAGCCCCAGCATTTT

V gene: TRBV5-6
J gene: TRBJ1-1
clone size: NA
D gene: TRBD1
CDR3 length: 15
CDR3 protein: CASSWETGKNTEAFF
CDR3 DNA: TGTGCCAGCAGCTGGGAGACAGGGAAGAACACTGAAGCTTTCTTT

V gene: TRBV19
J gene: TRBJ2-4
clone size: NA
D gene: NA
CDR3 length: 11
CDR3 protein: CASRQGVIQYF
CDR3 DNA: TGTGCCAGTAGACAAGGAGTTATTCAGTACTTC

V gene: TRBV11-2
J gene: TRBJ2-3
clone size: once
D gene: TRBD2
CDR3 length: 14
CDR3 protein: CASSLSGGADTQYF
CDR3 DNA: TGTGCCAGCAGCCTTAGCGGGGGGGCAGATACGCAGTATTTT

V gene: TRBV3-1/TRBV3-2
J gene: TRBJ1-1
clone size: NA
D gene: NA
CDR3 length: 16
CDR3 protein: CASSQESGQMNTEAFF
CDR3 DNA: TGTGCCAGCAGCCAAGAGTCAGGACAGATGAACACTGAAGCTTTCTTT

V gene: TRBV5-1
J gene: TRBJ2-3
clone size: NA
D gene: TRBD2
CDR3 length: 16
CDR3 protein: CASSPGLAGGTDTQYF
CDR3 DNA: TGCGCCAGCAGCCCGGGACTAGCGGGGGGCACAGATACGCAGTATTTT

V gene: TRBV21-1
J gene: TRBJ1-2
clone size: NA
D gene: NA
CDR3 length: 11
CDR3 protein: CASNSPAGYTF
CDR3 DNA: TGTGCCAGCAACAGCCCGGCTGGCTACACCTTC

V gene: TRBV15
J gene: TRBJ1-6
clone size: NA
D gene: NA
CDR3 length: 15
CDR3 protein: CATSRDRIWQAALHF
CDR3 DNA: TGTGCCACCAGCAGAGATCGAATCTGGCAGGCCGCCCTCCACTTT